This T cell receptor (beta chain) was identified in a study of blood T cell repertoires in COVID-19. Study-wide context: Whether acute or convalescent, the COVID-19 samples came from the United States, Italy and Spain. T cells, B-cell-depleted T cells, or PBMCs provided the cDNA or gDNA that served as material.

Per the study methods: Amplification of reference gene primers provided the estimated nucleated cell counts. The method was immunoSEQ multiplex PCR; TCRdb's version includes in-frame clones alone and lacks a portion of them. V, J and clone size are those of that table, while D and trimming were read from the DNA. The data show 25,000 to 30,000 clones, under 85% seen once. Germline CDR1 MNHNY, CDR2 SVGAGI (reference sequence). The CDR3 is 14 residues long. V dropped 6 bases and J dropped 6 bases, with 15 bases sitting between them. Sequenced: peripheral blood. The chain uses TRBV6-6 and TRBJ1-5; no definite D call. This receptor was obtained from a woman aged 80 or over with acute or convalescent COVID-19. The chain's CDR3 is CASSNPGEGQPQHF. CDR3 in DNA: TGTGCCAGCAGCAATCCCGGAGAGGGTCAGCCCCAGCATTTT.